A single sample is the source of the 9 T cell receptor beta chains below, sequenced in a study of T cell repertoires in cytomegalovirus infection (dated by TCRdb to about 2019). TCRdb names Illumina HiSeq 1500 as the instrument used. TCRdb cleaned the public reads at Q25 with fastp, built clones with MiXCR and kept in-frame beta chains. Identical CDR3 proteins give one entry, which carries the most common genes and DNA. The sample yields some 390,000 distinct CDR3 sequences; around 18% were counted once. The ten top clones hold less than 9.5% of the sample. Material for sequencing was PBMCs. The receptors were gathered from a human donor in good health (CMV status not recorded). Some clones in this sample may be carry-over from other donors' samples.

This clonotype has ten or more counts. This rearrangement joins TRBV28 to TRBJ1-5, with D uncertain. The CDR3 totals 15 residues. With 5 bases removed from V and 0 bases from J, the gap between germline ends came to 11 bases. Germline V gene data show CDR1 as MDHEN and CDR2 as SYDVKM. The CDR3 region is CASSPWSGSNQPQHF. CDR3 sequence (DNA): TGTGCCAGCAGTCCCTGGTCGGGTAGCAATCAGCCCCAGCATTTT.

This clonotype was observed a few times. The rearrangement joins TRBV6-1 to TRBJ2-1; 7 nucleotides align to TRBD1. From germline, CDR1 is MNHNS and CDR2 SASEGT. The CDR3 has 13 residues. V gave up 5 bases and J gave up 9 bases; unmatched junction bases: 7. In nucleotides, the CDR3 is TGTGCCAGCAGTCGACGACAGGGCGGTGAGCAGTTCTTC. It yields the protein CASSRRQGGEQFF.

This clonotype was observed a single time. V usage is TRBV4-1 and J usage is TRBJ2-3; 7 bases agree with TRBD2. The V segment lost 4 bases and the J segment 1 base; nucleotides outside the gene matches: 8. Germline V gene data show CDR1 as MGHRA and CDR2 as YSYEKL. The CDR3 is 16 residues long. As DNA, the CDR3 is TGCGCCAGCAGCCCATTGAAGGCGGGGGGCACAGATACGCAGTATTTT. Translation: CASSPLKAGGTDTQYF.

The chain is built from TRBV6-5 and TRBJ1-1, with D perhaps matching TRBD1 (6 bases). CDR3 length: 17 residues. The ends were cut back, 6 bases at V and 4 bases at J, with 24 bases in the middle. The germline CDR1 and CDR2 sequences are MNHEY and SVGAGI. The CDR3 here is CASSRSYSRGRSTEAFF. The CDR3 DNA reads TGTGCCAGCAGCCGAAGTTATTCCAGGGGTCGGAGCACTGAAGCTTTCTTT.

The rearrangement uses TRBV6-6 and TRBJ2-3; the match to TRBD2 covers 9 bases. The CDR3 has 17 amino acids. Trimming removed 4 bases from V and 4 bases from J; junction bases left unmatched: 12. The germline gives CDR1 MNHNY, CDR2 SVGAGI (reference sequence). CDR3 nucleotides: TGTGCCAGCAGTTCAACTCGATCAGCGGGAGGATCAGATACGCAGTATTTT. Amino acids: CASSSTRSAGGSDTQYF.

In this sample, this clonotype turned up a few times. This chain connects TRBV7-9 to TRBJ1-1; D gene uncertain. The CDR3 contains 12 residues. Germline loops: CDR1 SEHNR, CDR2 FQNEAQ (reference sequence). V was cut by 6 bases and J by 2 bases, with 7 bases left in between. The CDR3: CASRPYNTEAFF. CDR3 coding DNA: TGTGCCAGCAGACCGTATAACACTGAAGCTTTCTTT.

The table lists this clonotype with a few counts. The J gene is TRBJ1-1, the V gene TRBV9; D uncertain. V gave up 4 bases and J gave up 11 bases, with 24 bases separating them. Germline CDR1 and CDR2: SGDLS and YYNGEE. The CDR3 runs to 15 residues. The CDR3 loop reads CASSQTISQPGRAFF. The CDR3 DNA sequence: TGTGCCAGCAGCCAAACGATTTCTCAGCCCGGCAGGGCTTTCTTT.

The sample holds many counts of this clonotype. The rearrangement links TRBV7-6 to TRBJ1-1, with unresolved D. This CDR3 is built from 13 residues. V was clipped by 5 bases and J by 2 bases, with 9 bases between them. Germline CDR1 reads SGHVS; CDR2 reads FNYEAQ. CDR3 amino acids: CASSVDGNTEAFF. The CDR3 nucleotides read TGTGCCAGCAGCGTAGACGGAAACACTGAAGCTTTCTTT.

This clonotype was counted ten times or more. The J gene is TRBJ2-1, the V gene TRBV12-5; 7 bases fit TRBD2. Germline V CDR1 and CDR2: LGHNT, FRNRAP. There are 17 residues in the CDR3. V was pared by 1 base and J by 12 bases, with 18 bases of the junction left unmatched. The CDR3 bases are TGTGCTAGTGGTTTGGGTACCCCGGGACTACCCACAATGGTGCAGTTCTTC. This codes for CASGLGTPGLPTMVQFF.